The next 21 T cell receptor beta chains were all read from a single sample in a study of shared clonotypes between healthy human individuals. In the naive CD8 group, cells lacked CD45RO and were positively selected for CCR7, so terminally differentiated effector memory CD45RA+ cells were left out. Sequencing was performed with immunoSEQ multiplex PCR; in TCRdb, only in-frame clones are kept and a portion is missing. Of roughly 2.1 million clones listed, just over 90% are singletons. The sequenced material came from naive CD8+ T cells from PBMCs. Source of these receptors: a man aged 18 to 30 in good health. Some clones in this sample may be carry-over from other donors' samples.

The rearrangement links TRBV9 to TRBJ1-3; D unclear. The V end was cut by 0 bases, the J end by 0 bases, with 7 bases between. The CDR3 sequence is 15 residues long. Germline CDR1 SGDLS, CDR2 YYNGEE. CDR3 region: CASSVDSASGNTIYF. CDR3 nucleotides: TGTGCCAGCAGCGTAGACAGTGCCTCTGGAAACACCATATATTTT.

The chain uses TRBV7-9 and TRBJ2-1; 8 bases are shared with TRBD2. The CDR3 extends over 14 amino acids. Germline-derived CDR1 and CDR2 are SEHNR and FQNEAQ (reference sequence). J lost 2 bases, V lost 6 bases, and 3 bases had no gene match. The CDR3 nucleotides are TGTGCCAGCAGTACTAGCGGCCCCTACAATGAGCAGTTCTTC. It codes for CASSTSGPYNEQFF.

The genes are TRBV4-2 and TRBJ1-2; D remains ambiguous. The V gene lost 1 base and the J gene lost 8 bases, with 14 bases spanning the gap. This CDR3 is 14 amino acids long. Germline V CDR1 and CDR2: LGHNA, YNFKEQ. Here the CDR3 DNA reads TGTGCCAGCAGCCAAGCGCCAGTAGGGCAAGGCTACACCTTC. It codes for CASSQAPVGQGYTF.

V and J are TRBV28 and TRBJ1-5; D perhaps matches TRBD1 (5 bases). Trimming shortened V by 8 bases and J by 4 bases, and 15 bases separated the two germline ends. The CDR3 loop spans 14 amino acids. Per the germline V gene, CDR1 is MDHEN and CDR2 is SYDVKM. The CDR3 DNA reads TGTGCCAGCTACGGGGGGGGGTGGAATCAGCCCCAGCATTTT. The encoded protein is CASYGGGWNQPQHF.

In the case of this clone: Other DNA sequences in the sample encode the same CDR3. The chain has TRBV9 and TRBJ1-1, with D uncertain. Trimming removed 4 bases at V and 1 base at J, with 11 bases between. The CDR3 sequence is 14 residues long. Germline CDR1 is SGDLS and CDR2 is YYNGEE. CDR3: CASSPGAGNTEAFF. Written as DNA, the CDR3 is TGTGCCAGCAGCCCGGGCGCGGGGAACACTGAAGCTTTCTTT. Combining the CDR3 with reference TRBV9 and TRBJ1-1 gives the whole variable domain DSGVTQTPKHLITATGQRVTLRCSPRSGDLSVYWYQQSLDQGLQFLIQYYNGEERAKGNILERFSAQQFPDLHSELNLSSLELGDSALYFCASSPGAGNTEAFFGQGTRLTVV.

On this clone: This specimen includes other DNA sequences encoding the same CDR3. The chain uses TRBV7-9 and TRBJ2-1, with 7 nucleotides matching TRBD1. Unmatched junction bases numbered 1, after V lost 3 bases and J lost 5 bases. Germline V CDR1 and CDR2: SEHNR, FQNEAQ (reference sequence). CDR3 length: 13 amino acids. The CDR3 is CASSFDRDNEQFF. Here the CDR3 DNA reads TGTGCCAGCAGCTTTGACAGGGACAATGAGCAGTTCTTC.

As for this clone: Since a far larger clone is one base different, this is likely a read error. The sample contains more than one DNA sequence encoding this CDR3. CDR3 protein: CASSWRGTEAFF. The CDR3 DNA follows: TGTGCCAGCAGCTGGAGGGGCACTGAAGCTTTCTTT. The V gene is TRBV28, the J gene TRBJ1-1, with D maybe TRBD1 (5 bases). The V gene lost 6 bases and the J gene lost 4 bases, with 9 bases spanning the gap. The CDR3 runs 12 residues. Germline-derived CDR1 and CDR2 are MDHEN and SYDVKM.

The gene calls are TRBV15 and TRBJ2-7, with D perhaps matching TRBD2 (5 bases). Looked up from germline, CDR1 is LNHNV and CDR2 is YYDKDF (reference sequence). The V end lost 2 bases, the J end lost 6 bases, and 14 bases lay between the germline ends. This CDR3 region has 14 residues. CDR3: CATSRTGTIPEQYF. CDR3 nucleotide sequence: TGTGCCACCAGCAGAACGGGAACAATTCCCGAGCAGTACTTC.

The chain has TRBV2 and TRBJ2-5, with TRBD1 matching over 8 bases. Germline CDR1 reads SNHLY; CDR2 reads FYNNEI. The CDR3 totals 14 residues. Unmatched junction bases numbered 8, after V lost 8 bases and J lost 3 bases. CDR3 region: CASSYGTGKETQYF. CDR3 coding DNA: TGTGCCAGCTCCTATGGGACAGGAAAAGAGACCCAGTACTTC.

This clone has just one count. The chain recombines TRBV15 with TRBJ1-5; D is perhaps TRBD1 (5 bases). This CDR3 comprises 19 residues. Trimming removed 4 bases from V and 2 bases from J, with 24 bases in between. Germline V gene data show CDR1 as LNHNV and CDR2 as YYDKDF (reference sequence). The CDR3 is CATSTRGDVRPMGNQPQHF. Here the CDR3 DNA reads TGTGCCACCAGCACCAGAGGGGACGTCCGACCGATGGGCAATCAGCCCCAGCATTTT.

The V and J genes are TRBV6-6 and TRBJ2-7, with D hard to call. V lost 3 bases to trimming and J lost 0 bases, with 12 bases between them. Germline CDR1 is MNHNY and CDR2 is SVGAGI (reference sequence). CDR3 length: 15 residues. The CDR3 here is CASSYMGVTSYEQYF. In DNA, the CDR3 is TGTGCCAGCAGTTATATGGGTGTTACCTCCTACGAGCAGTACTTC.

A note on this clone: The final CDR3 position lacks the conserved phenylalanine or tryptophan, pointing to a likely read error. No DNA is shown, since the ends of the CDR3 on it are uncertain; the CDR3 is the one TCRdb lists. This sequence joins TRBV28 and TRBJ1-3. The CDR3 length equals 12 residues, ends included. Germline loops: CDR1 MDHEN, CDR2 SYDVKM. The CDR3 loop is CASSSSGRITVL.

This rearrangement joins TRBV28 to TRBJ1-1, with D perhaps TRBD1 (6 bases). This CDR3 spans 15 amino acids. V lost 4 bases and J 0 bases, leaving 12 bases between the germline ends. The germline V gene encodes CDR1 MDHEN and CDR2 SYDVKM. The CDR3 DNA reads TGTGCCAGCAGTTCCCGAGGGGGGGTGAACACTGAAGCTTTCTTT. Translating it yields CASSSRGGVNTEAFF.

The chain combines TRBV5-5 with TRBJ2-6, with 9 positions matching TRBD2. Per germline, CDR1 SGHKS and CDR2 YYEKEE (reference sequence). This CDR3 is 18 amino acids long. The J segment lost 6 bases and the V segment lost 2 bases, leaving 12 bases of the junction unmatched. CDR3 sequence (DNA): TGTGCCAGCAGCTTTCTTCCTAGCGGGGCCCCTCTGGCCAACGTCCTGACTTTC. It yields the protein CASSFLPSGAPLANVLTF.

This chain connects TRBV27 to TRBJ2-1; 12 bases agree with TRBD2. This CDR3 is built from 15 residues. V was clipped by 4 bases and J by 7 bases; unmatched bases: 5. Looked up from germline, CDR1 is MNHEY and CDR2 is SMNVEV (reference sequence). The CDR3 nucleotides are TGTGCCAGCAGTTCTTCAGGACTAGCGGGGAATGAGCAGTTCTTC. Translated: CASSSSGLAGNEQFF.

This clone was counted a few times. This sequence joins TRBV28 and TRBJ1-1; D gene unclear. Germline CDR1 MDHEN, CDR2 SYDVKM. The CDR3 covers 13 residues. The V and J ends lost 6 bases and 4 bases respectively, with 12 bases between them. The CDR3 DNA is TGTGCCAGCAGATTCGGGTACGGCACTGAAGCTTTCTTT. Residues: CASRFGYGTEAFF.

To note about this clone: Other DNA sequences in this specimen translate into the identical CDR3. The V gene is TRBV9, the J gene TRBJ2-5; a weak D match, TRBD1 (5 bases). Germline CDR1 SGDLS, CDR2 YYNGEE. Trimming left V 0 bases short and J 5 bases short, with 11 bases between. This CDR3 has 14 amino acids. The CDR3 spells CASSVARGGETQYF. In DNA form, the CDR3 reads TGTGCCAGCAGCGTAGCAAGGGGTGGGGAGACCCAGTACTTC.

The chain has TRBV4-3 and TRBJ2-1; 9 bases match TRBD2. This CDR3 region has 14 residues. In germline, CDR1 is LGHNA, CDR2 YSLEER. With 0 bases clipped from V and 10 bases from J, the junction kept 4 bases outside the gene matches. The CDR3 spells CASSQDSSGREQFF. The CDR3 coding sequence is TGCGCCAGCAGCCAAGATTCGAGCGGGAGGGAGCAGTTCTTC.

This clone has only a few counts. V gene TRBV10-1 combines with J gene TRBJ1-1; D uncertain. Per the germline V gene, CDR1 is WNHNN and CDR2 is SYGVQD (reference sequence). This CDR3 spans 11 amino acids. V gave up 11 bases and J gave up 5 bases, with 12 bases separating them. CDR3 sequence (DNA): TGCGCCTCCATAACGGGAACTGAAGCTTTCTTT. This translates into CASITGTEAFF.

A word on this clone: This could be a read error, since a much larger clone is one nucleotide away. Other DNA sequences in the sample encode the same CDR3. The rearrangement links TRBV6-5 to TRBJ1-5; D unresolved. The CDR3 spans 12 residues. V dropped 4 bases and J dropped 4 bases, with 5 bases sitting between them. CDR1 is MNHEY, CDR2 SVGAGI, per germline. The DNA of the CDR3 is TGTGCCAGCAGTTTCCCGAATCAGCCCCAGCATTTT. This codes for CASSFPNQPQHF.

The chain couples TRBV7-6 to TRBJ2-3; 8 bases match TRBD2. This CDR3 is built from 16 residues. V dropped 3 bases and J dropped 0; count of bases not matched to a gene: 5. Germline CDR1 SGHVS, CDR2 FNYEAQ. CDR3 loop: CASSLISGMSTDTQYF. The CDR3 nucleotides are TGTGCCAGCAGCTTGATTAGCGGGATGAGCACAGATACGCAGTATTTT.